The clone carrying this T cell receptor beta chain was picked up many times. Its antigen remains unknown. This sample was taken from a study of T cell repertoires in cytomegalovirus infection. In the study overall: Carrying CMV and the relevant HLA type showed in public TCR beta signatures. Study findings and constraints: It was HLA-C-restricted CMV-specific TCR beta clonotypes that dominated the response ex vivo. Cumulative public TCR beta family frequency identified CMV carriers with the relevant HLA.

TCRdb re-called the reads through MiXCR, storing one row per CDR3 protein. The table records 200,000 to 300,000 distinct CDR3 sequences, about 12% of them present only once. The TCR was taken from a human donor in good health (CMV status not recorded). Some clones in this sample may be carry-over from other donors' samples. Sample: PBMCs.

CDR3 sequence reads: CASILTGGRSGNTIYF. CDR3 coding DNA: TGTGCCAGCATCCTGACAGGGGGACGGTCTGGAAACACCATATATTTT. The V gene is TRBV12-3 or TRBV12-4, the J gene TRBJ1-3; TRBD1 matches 9 bases. V lost 7 bases to trimming and J lost 1 base; unmatched junction nucleotides: 8. The CDR3 loop spans 16 amino acids.